One and the same sample provided the 8 T cell receptor beta chains below, sequenced in a study of siplizumab effects on memory and regulatory T cells (dated by TCRdb to about 2019). The library was generated by the immunoSEQ multiplex PCR assay. Entries here come from immuneACCESS through TCRdb and include only in-frame sequences with V and J called. Some clones fail to appear in such tables; in the studies checked, an unresolved V gene covers under half of the shortfall, and the cause of the remainder is unknown. The sample table shows 90,000 to 120,000 clones, and about 93% are seen once. Roughly 0.62% of the sample comes from the top ten. Sequencing input: Tregs sorted from blood. These receptors were taken from a human donor in good health.

The rearrangement joins TRBV28 to TRBJ2-3, with D unclear. Trimming took 3 bases from V and 4 from J, leaving 8 bases between them. The CDR3 loop spans 13 amino acids. Germline V gene data show CDR1 as MDHEN and CDR2 as SYDVKM. CDR3 protein: CASSLLFADTQYF. Here the CDR3 DNA reads TGTGCCAGCAGTTTGTTGTTCGCAGATACGCAGTATTTT.

This CDR3 reads CASSLGFGDTEAFF. The CDR3 DNA follows: TGTGCCAGCAGCTTAGGGTTCGGAGATACTGAAGCTTTCTTT. This rearrangement joins TRBV11-3 to TRBJ1-1, with no clear D. V lost 1 base and J 5 bases, leaving 11 bases between the germline ends. This CDR3 contains 14 residues. Germline CDR1 SGHNT, CDR2 YENEEA. Combining the CDR3 with reference TRBV11-3 and TRBJ1-1 gives the whole variable domain EAGVVQSPRYKIIEKKQPVAFWCNPISGHNTLYWYLQNLGQGPELLIRYENEEAVDDSQLPKDRFSAERLKGVDSTLKIQPAELGDSAVYLCASSLGFGDTEAFFGQGTRLTVV.

The rearrangement joins TRBV11-3 to TRBJ2-1; TRBD2 agrees at 7 bases. There are 14 residues in the CDR3. Per the germline V gene, CDR1 is SGHNT and CDR2 is YENEEA. V lost 9 bases, J lost 4 bases, and 9 bases stayed unmatched. DNA of the CDR3: TGTGCCAGGAGCGGGGCTCGACAATACAATGAGCAGTTCTTC. It codes for CARSGARQYNEQFF.

This chain connects TRBV6-1 to TRBJ1-2; D perhaps matches TRBD1 (5 bases). CDR1 is MNHNS, CDR2 SASEGT, per germline. V was trimmed by 0 bases and J by 3 bases, leaving 11 bases between them. CDR3 length: 15 residues. The CDR3 DNA sequence: TGTGCCAGCAGTGAAGCGGTCGGCAGGGACTATGGCTACACCTTC. This sequence encodes CASSEAVGRDYGYTF.

Of note for this clone: This CDR3 is also generated by other DNA sequences in the sample. This rearrangement joins TRBV18 to TRBJ2-5; D call uncertain. The CDR3 totals 12 residues. Trimming cost V 2 bases and J 4 bases, with 5 bases left between them. Germline V gives CDR1 KGHSH, CDR2 LQKENI. The chain's CDR3 is CASSPGGETQYF. CDR3 nucleotide sequence: TGTGCCAGCTCACCAGGTGGAGAGACCCAGTACTTC.

The chain couples TRBV5-8 to TRBJ2-2; 7 bases are shared with TRBD2. The CDR3 loop spans 15 amino acids. Germline V gene lookup returns CDR1 SGHTS and CDR2 YDEGEE. J gave up 6 bases and V 0 bases, and 5 bases lay outside the gene matches. CDR3 amino acids: CASSLGTGLAGELFF. As DNA, the CDR3 is TGTGCCAGCAGCTTGGGCACCGGACTAGCCGGGGAGCTGTTTTTT.

The CDR3 nucleotides are TGTGCCAGTAGTATATGGGTGAAAGGTGAGCAGTTCTTC. Translation gives CASSIWVKGEQFF. The V gene is TRBV19, the J gene TRBJ2-1; D gene uncertain. The V end lost 2 bases, the J end lost 9 bases, and 11 bases lay between the germline ends. The germline gives CDR1 LNHDA, CDR2 SQIVND (reference sequence). The length of the CDR3 is 13 residues.

The rearrangement uses TRBV5-1 and TRBJ2-5; 9 positions agree with TRBD2. The J segment lost 5 bases and the V segment lost 3 bases, leaving 11 bases of the junction unmatched. Germline values: CDR1 SGHRS, CDR2 YFSETQ. The CDR3 loop spans 16 amino acids. DNA for the CDR3: TGCGCCAGCAGCTCCCAGGGGCGGGGGGGCGGCGAGACCCAGTACTTC. It encodes CASSSQGRGGGETQYF.